These T cell receptor beta chains were read from a single sample in a study of cytomegalovirus exposure and HLA in healthy donors. Clones were sequenced by immunoSEQ multiplex PCR, and TCRdb holds only the in-frame ones, with some missing. The table records roughly 150,000 clones, around three quarters of them present only once. The sequencing sample was made of PBMCs. The source is a woman between 40 and 55 years old in good health and CMV-seronegative. Each CDR3 is given with its conserved first and last residue. Each record gives: clone size, D gene, J gene, V gene, CDR3 protein, CDR3 DNA. The D gene is left open where the match is weak. Not all rows give a size; the values are once, few, many and, for expanded clones, a class.

size: few; D: -; J: TRBJ2-5; V: TRBV9; CDR3: CASGGSPQETQYF; DNA: TGTGCCAGCGGAGGGAGCCCCCAAGAGACCCAGTACTTC
size: few; D: -; J: TRBJ1-1; V: TRBV2; CDR3: CASSGGLGTEAFF; DNA: TGTGCCAGCAGCGGGGGTCTGGGGACTGAAGCTTTCTTT
size: -; D: TRBD2; J: TRBJ2-5; V: TRBV11-2; CDR3: CASSLGGLAGQETQYF; DNA: TGTGCCAGCAGCTTGGGGGGACTAGCGGGCCAAGAGACCCAGTACTTC
size: -; D: -; J: TRBJ2-7; V: TRBV6-6; CDR3: CASSYDDTSYEQYF; DNA: TGTGCCAGCAGTTACGACGACACCTCCTACGAGCAGTACTTC
size: -; D: -; J: TRBJ2-1; V: TRBV28; CDR3: CASSFVQGSHNEQFF; DNA: TGTGCCAGCAGTTTCGTGCAGGGCTCTCACAATGAGCAGTTCTTC
size: -; D: TRBD1; J: TRBJ1-2; V: TRBV5-1; CDR3: CASSWTQGARGYTF; DNA: TGCGCCAGCAGCTGGACTCAGGGGGCGCGAGGCTACACCTTC
size: -; D: TRBD1; J: TRBJ2-7; V: TRBV7-9; CDR3: CASSARDSPYEQYF; DNA: TGTGCCAGCAGCGCAAGGGACAGCCCTTACGAGCAGTACTTC
size: -; D: TRBD2; J: TRBJ2-1; V: TRBV27; CDR3: CASSAGASNRYNEQFF; DNA: TGTGCCAGCTCGGCGGGAGCGTCTAACAGATACAATGAGCAGTTCTTC
size: -; D: -; J: TRBJ1-1; V: TRBV6-1; CDR3: CASSPQGGAPEAFF; DNA: TGTGCCAGCAGTCCCCAAGGGGGGGCCCCTGAAGCTTTCTTT
size: -; D: TRBD1; J: TRBJ1-6; V: TRBV5-6; CDR3: CASSLGQGINSPLHF; DNA: TGTGCCAGCAGCTTGGGACAGGGAATCAATTCACCCCTCCACTTT
size: -; D: TRBD1; J: TRBJ1-3; V: TRBV25-1; CDR3: CASSDGQGGSGNTIYF; DNA: TGTGCCAGCAGTGACGGACAGGGTGGCTCTGGAAACACCATATATTTT
size: -; D: -; J: TRBJ1-3; V: TRBV5-6; CDR3: CASSQPGSPSGNTIYF; DNA: TGTGCCAGCAGCCAACCGGGGTCTCCCTCTGGAAACACCATATATTTT
size: -; D: TRBD1; J: TRBJ1-3; V: TRBV19; CDR3: CASSMRGRRGNTIYF; DNA: TGTGCCAGTAGTATGAGGGGGCGGCGCGGAAACACCATATATTTT
size: -; D: TRBD1; J: TRBJ2-5; V: TRBV5-1; CDR3: CASSLAMDRGETQYF; DNA: TGCGCCAGCAGCTTGGCCATGGACAGGGGAGAGACCCAGTACTTC
size: -; D: TRBD1; J: TRBJ1-5; V: TRBV28; CDR3: CASTQGTGGAPQHF; DNA: TGTGCCAGCACCCAGGGGACAGGGGGCGCGCCCCAGCATTTT
size: -; D: TRBD1; J: TRBJ1-2; V: TRBV6-6; CDR3: CASSYEDRDDGYTF; DNA: TGTGCCAGCAGTTACGAAGACAGGGATGATGGCTACACCTTC
size: -; D: TRBD2; J: TRBJ2-2; V: TRBV9; CDR3: CASSVGHRLAGGAGELFF; DNA: TGTGCCAGCAGCGTAGGGCATCGACTAGCGGGAGGGGCCGGGGAGCTGTTTTTT
size: few; D: -; J: TRBJ1-4; V: TRBV2; CDR3: CASSEQNLTNEKLFF; DNA: TGTGCCAGCAGTGAACAGAACCTAACTAATGAAAAACTGTTTTTT
size: -; D: TRBD1; J: TRBJ2-7; V: TRBV30; CDR3: CAWSRNRGRASEQYF; DNA: TGTGCCTGGAGCCGTAACAGGGGGCGAGCGAGTGAGCAGTACTTC
size: -; D: TRBD1; J: TRBJ1-4; V: TRBV7-3; CDR3: CASSSPGTGWSEKLFF; DNA: TGTGCCAGCAGCAGTCCCGGGACAGGTTGGAGTGAAAAACTGTTTTTT
size: -; D: TRBD2; J: TRBJ2-7; V: TRBV6-5; CDR3: CASTGTSGDYEQYF; DNA: TGTGCCAGCACCGGGACTAGCGGAGACTACGAGCAGTACTTC
size: -; D: TRBD1; J: TRBJ2-1; V: TRBV30; CDR3: CAWSVGQGGNEQFF; DNA: TGTGCCTGGAGTGTAGGACAGGGAGGCAATGAGCAGTTCTTC
size: -; D: TRBD2; J: TRBJ2-1; V: TRBV6-1; CDR3: CASSGGRLAGPYEQFF; DNA: TGTGCCAGCAGTGGAGGACGACTAGCGGGACCATATGAGCAGTTCTTC
size: -; D: TRBD1; J: TRBJ1-4; V: TRBV11-2; CDR3: CASSLGAGGDEKLFF; DNA: TGTGCCAGCAGCTTAGGGGCAGGGGGCGATGAAAAACTGTTTTTT
size: -; D: -; J: TRBJ2-3; V: TRBV7-2; CDR3: CASSLNPRDTQYF; DNA: TGTGCCAGCAGCTTAAACCCGAGGGATACGCAGTATTTT
size: few; D: TRBD1; J: TRBJ2-2; V: TRBV25-1; CDR3: CASSDRPGQGKGTGELFF; DNA: TGTGCCAGCAGTGATAGGCCGGGACAGGGGAAAGGCACCGGGGAGCTGTTTTTT
size: -; D: -; J: TRBJ1-2; V: TRBV7-9; CDR3: CASSSSRGLGYGYTF; DNA: TGTGCCAGCAGCTCATCCAGGGGCCTGGGCTATGGCTACACCTTC
size: -; D: -; J: TRBJ2-1; V: TRBV4-2; CDR3: CASRQTTYNEQFF; DNA: TGTGCCAGCAGACAGACTACCTACAATGAGCAGTTCTTC
size: -; D: -; J: TRBJ1-3; V: TRBV9; CDR3: CASSVHSGNTIYF; DNA: TGTGCCAGCAGCGTCCACTCTGGAAACACCATATATTTT
size: -; D: TRBD1; J: TRBJ1-5; V: TRBV18; CDR3: CASSPQTTGDLQPQHF; DNA: TGTGCCAGCTCACCACAGACCACAGGGGACCTTCAGCCCCAGCATTTT
size: -; D: -; J: TRBJ2-1; V: TRBV19; CDR3: CASSIDLLNEQFF; DNA: TGTGCCAGTAGTATAGATTTACTTAATGAGCAGTTCTTC
size: -; D: -; J: TRBJ1-2; V: TRBV27; CDR3: CASRPMGGGYGYTF; DNA: TGTGCCAGCAGACCTATGGGGGGGGGTTATGGCTACACCTTC
size: -; D: -; J: TRBJ2-1; V: TRBV9; CDR3: CASSVGGSQFDNEQFF; DNA: TGTGCCAGCAGCGTAGGAGGGAGTCAGTTCGACAATGAGCAGTTCTTC